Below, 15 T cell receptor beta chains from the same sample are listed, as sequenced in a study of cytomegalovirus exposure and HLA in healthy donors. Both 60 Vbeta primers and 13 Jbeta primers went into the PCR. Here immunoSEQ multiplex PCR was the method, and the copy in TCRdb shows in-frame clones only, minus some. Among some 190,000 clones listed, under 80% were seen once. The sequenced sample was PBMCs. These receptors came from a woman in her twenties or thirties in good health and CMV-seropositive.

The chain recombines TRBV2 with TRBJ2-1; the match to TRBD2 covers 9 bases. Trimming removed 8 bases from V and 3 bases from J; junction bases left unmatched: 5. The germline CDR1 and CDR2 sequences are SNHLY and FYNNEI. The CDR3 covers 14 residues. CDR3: CASRRGGFYNEQFF. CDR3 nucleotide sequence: TGTGCCAGCCGGCGGGGGGGCTTCTACAATGAGCAGTTCTTC.

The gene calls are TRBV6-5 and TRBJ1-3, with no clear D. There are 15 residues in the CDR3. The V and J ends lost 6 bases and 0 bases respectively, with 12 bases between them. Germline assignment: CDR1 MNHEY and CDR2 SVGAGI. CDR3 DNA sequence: TGTGCCAGCAGGTTGAGGGCGAACTCTGGAAACACCATATATTTT. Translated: CASRLRANSGNTIYF.

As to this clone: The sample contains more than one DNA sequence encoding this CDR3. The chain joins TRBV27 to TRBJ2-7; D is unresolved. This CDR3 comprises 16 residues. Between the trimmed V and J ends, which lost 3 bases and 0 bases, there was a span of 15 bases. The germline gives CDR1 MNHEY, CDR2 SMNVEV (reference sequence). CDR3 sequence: CASSFVGATPSYEQYF. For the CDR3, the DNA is TGTGCCAGCAGTTTTGTCGGAGCGACGCCCTCCTACGAGCAGTACTTC.

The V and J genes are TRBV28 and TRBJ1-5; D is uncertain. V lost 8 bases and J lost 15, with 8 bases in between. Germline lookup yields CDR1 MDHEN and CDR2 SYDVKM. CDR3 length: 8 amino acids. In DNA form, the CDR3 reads TGTGCCAGCGGTTCCGGGCATTTT. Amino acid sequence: CASGSGHF.

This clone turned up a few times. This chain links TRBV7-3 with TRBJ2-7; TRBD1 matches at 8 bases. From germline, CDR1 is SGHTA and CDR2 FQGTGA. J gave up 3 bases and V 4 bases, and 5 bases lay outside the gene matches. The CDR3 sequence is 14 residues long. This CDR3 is CASSYSGTGYEQYF. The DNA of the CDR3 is TGTGCCAGCAGCTACTCCGGGACAGGCTACGAGCAGTACTTC.

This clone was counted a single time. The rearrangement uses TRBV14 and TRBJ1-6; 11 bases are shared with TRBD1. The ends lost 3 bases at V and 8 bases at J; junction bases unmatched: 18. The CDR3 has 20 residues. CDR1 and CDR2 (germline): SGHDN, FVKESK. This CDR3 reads CASSHQGTGGNIPNYSPLHF. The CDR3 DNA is TGTGCCAGCAGCCACCAAGGGACAGGGGGAAACATACCAAACTATTCACCCCTCCACTTT.

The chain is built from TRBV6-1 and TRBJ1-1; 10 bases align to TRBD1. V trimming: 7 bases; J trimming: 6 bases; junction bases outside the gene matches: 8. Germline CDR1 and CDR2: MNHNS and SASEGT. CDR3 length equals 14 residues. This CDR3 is CASIRTGGRPEAFF. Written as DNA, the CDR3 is TGTGCCAGCATACGGACAGGGGGAAGGCCTGAAGCTTTCTTT.

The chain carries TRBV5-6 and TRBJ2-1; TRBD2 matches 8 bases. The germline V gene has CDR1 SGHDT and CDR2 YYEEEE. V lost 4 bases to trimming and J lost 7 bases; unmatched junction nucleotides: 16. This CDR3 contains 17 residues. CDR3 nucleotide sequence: TGTGCCAGCAGCCGCAAACTTACGGGGGGGCCCCGGAATGAGCAGTTCTTC. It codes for CASSRKLTGGPRNEQFF.

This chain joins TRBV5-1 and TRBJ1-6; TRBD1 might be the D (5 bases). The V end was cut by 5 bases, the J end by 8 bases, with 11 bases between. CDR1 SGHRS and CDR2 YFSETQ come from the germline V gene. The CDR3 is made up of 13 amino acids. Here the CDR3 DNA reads TGCGCCAGCAGACGACGGGGGGATTCACCCCTCCACTTT. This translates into CASRRRGDSPLHF.

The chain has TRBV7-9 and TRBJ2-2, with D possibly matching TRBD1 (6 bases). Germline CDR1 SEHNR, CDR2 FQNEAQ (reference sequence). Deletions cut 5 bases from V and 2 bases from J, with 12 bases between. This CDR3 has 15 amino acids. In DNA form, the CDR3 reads TGTGCCAGCAGCATATACAGGGTTAACACCGGGGAGCTGTTTTTT. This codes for CASSIYRVNTGELFF.

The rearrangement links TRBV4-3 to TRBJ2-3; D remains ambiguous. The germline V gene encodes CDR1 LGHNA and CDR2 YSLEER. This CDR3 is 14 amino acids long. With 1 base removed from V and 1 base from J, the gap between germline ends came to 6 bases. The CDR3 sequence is CASSQVGGTDTQYF. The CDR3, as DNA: TGCGCCAGCAGCCAAGTAGGAGGCACAGATACGCAGTATTTT.

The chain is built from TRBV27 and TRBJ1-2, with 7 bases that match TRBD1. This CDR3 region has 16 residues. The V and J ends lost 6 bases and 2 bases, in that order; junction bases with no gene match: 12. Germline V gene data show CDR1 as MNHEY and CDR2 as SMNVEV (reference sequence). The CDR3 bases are TGTGCCAGCAGCCGCGAGAGACAGGGTACAAACTATGGCTACACCTTC. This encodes CASSRERQGTNYGYTF.

CDR3 sequence: CASSPLGQGYGYTF. As DNA, the CDR3 is TGTGCCAGCAGTCCCTTAGGACAGGGTTATGGCTACACCTTC. The chain combines TRBV27 with TRBJ1-2; 8 bases fit TRBD1. Trimming removed 5 bases from V and 5 bases from J; junction bases left unmatched: 7. The CDR3 is 14 amino acids. Germline values: CDR1 MNHEY, CDR2 SMNVEV (reference sequence).

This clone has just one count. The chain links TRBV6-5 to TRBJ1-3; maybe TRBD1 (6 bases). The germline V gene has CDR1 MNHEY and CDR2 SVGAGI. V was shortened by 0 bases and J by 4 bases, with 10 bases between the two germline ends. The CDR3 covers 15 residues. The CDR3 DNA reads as TGTGCCAGCAGTTACTCGATCACAGGGGGAAACACCATATATTTT. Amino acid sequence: CASSYSITGGNTIYF.

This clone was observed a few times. This CDR3 is CASSLQGQGLNTEAFF. The CDR3 nucleotides are TGTGCCAGCAGCTTGCAGGGACAGGGACTGAACACTGAAGCTTTCTTT. The chain carries TRBV5-4 and TRBJ1-1, with 9 bases identical to TRBD1. This CDR3 contains 16 residues. V lost 1 base and J lost 0; bases outside the gene matches: 4. Looked up from germline, CDR1 is SGHNT and CDR2 is YYREEE (reference sequence).